What follows describes a single T cell receptor (beta chain). Assay: immunoSEQ multiplex PCR; the TCRdb copy retains only in-frame clones and omits some. The sample lists under 350,000 clones, 83% occurring once. The data are from a study of blood T cell repertoires in COVID-19. Study as a whole: The United States, Italy and Spain supplied acute and convalescent COVID-19 samples. The cDNA or gDNA used as material had been derived from T cells, B-cell-depleted T cells, or PBMCs.

This CDR3 is 12 amino acids long. Deletions cut 4 bases from V and 9 bases from J, with 13 bases between. Germline V gene data show CDR1 as SQVTM and CDR2 as ANQGSEA. The receptor was derived from a woman between 50 and 59 years old who had recovered from COVID-19. Sequencing used peripheral blood. This chain uses TRBV29-1 with TRBJ2-1, with D possibly matching TRBD1 (6 bases). The CDR3 loop reads CSVGGPGGEQFF. The CDR3 coding sequence is TGCAGCGTTGGGGGGCCTGGGGGTGAGCAGTTCTTC.